These 26 T cell receptor beta chains were all obtained from the same sample, sequenced in a study of shared clonotypes between healthy human individuals. TCRdb keeps only in-frame clones here, not all; method: immunoSEQ multiplex PCR. The table includes approximately 2.3 million clones, over 90% detected once. Specimen: naive CD4+ T cells from PBMCs. Sample subset: CD45RA+ positively selected. The receptors stem from a man aged 18 to 29 in good health. Some clones in this sample may be carry-over from other donors' samples.

The V call is TRBV6-6, the J call TRBJ1-1, with D unclear. Germline V lookup: CDR1 MNHNY, CDR2 SVGAGI (reference sequence). The CDR3 runs to 13 residues. V was trimmed by 4 bases and J by 6 bases, leaving 12 bases between them. Here the CDR3 reads CASSSVGLPEAFF. CDR3 sequence (DNA): TGTGCCAGCAGTTCCGTGGGATTGCCTGAAGCTTTCTTT.

The chain uses TRBV5-4 and TRBJ2-2, with 7 bases fitting TRBD1. The V gene's germline CDR1 is SGHNT and CDR2 YYREEE (reference sequence). The CDR3 consists of 17 residues. Unmatched junction bases numbered 16, after V lost 7 bases and J lost 4 bases. The CDR3 sequence: CASHPNSRAGGTGELFF. CDR3 DNA: TGTGCCAGCCATCCGAATTCTCGGGCAGGGGGCACCGGGGAGCTGTTTTTT.

J is TRBJ2-2 and V is TRBV5-1; TRBD1 agrees at 8 bases. Looked up from germline, CDR1 is SGHRS and CDR2 is YFSETQ. V was pared by 3 bases and J by 4 bases, with 5 bases of the junction left unmatched. The CDR3 sequence is 15 residues long. In DNA, the CDR3 is TGCGCCAGCAGCTGGGGACAGGAGTCCACCGGGGAGCTGTTTTTT. Its translation: CASSWGQESTGELFF.

V is TRBV7-9 and J is TRBJ1-1, with D uncertain. CDR1 is SEHNR and CDR2 is FQNEAQ in the germline V gene (reference sequence). The germline V and J ends were trimmed by 11 bases and 3 bases, with 16 bases remaining between them. This CDR3 has 13 amino acids. CDR3 amino acids: CAGTRTIDTEAFF. The CDR3 DNA reads TGTGCCGGAACACGAACGATTGACACTGAAGCTTTCTTT.

The chain employs TRBV6-9 and TRBJ1-4; no clear D gene. The CDR3 runs 16 residues. V was clipped by 5 bases and J by 8 bases, with 21 bases between them. From germline, CDR1 is MNHGY and CDR2 SVAAGI. CDR3 coding DNA: TGTGCCAGCAGTCGCCACCCCCCCGTGCCCGGGGAAAAACTGTTTTTT. Amino acid sequence: CASSRHPPVPGEKLFF.

The J gene is TRBJ1-1, the V gene TRBV5-1; TRBD1 matches 10 bases. Germline assignment: CDR1 SGHRS and CDR2 YFSETQ. The ends lost 3 bases at V and 1 base at J; junction bases unmatched: 9. The CDR3 has 17 residues. CDR3 DNA: TGCGCCAGCAGCTCGGCCCCAGGGACAGGGGCGAACACTGAAGCTTTCTTT. It yields the protein CASSSAPGTGANTEAFF.

This chain uses TRBV11-3 with TRBJ2-7; D is unresolved. The length of the CDR3 is 11 residues. Per germline, CDR1 SGHNT and CDR2 YENEEA. Trimming left V 5 bases short and J 6 bases short, with 8 bases between. The CDR3 region has the DNA TGTGCCAGCAGCCCGGGCGGCGAGCAGTACTTC. Translated, it gives CASSPGGEQYF. Filled out from reference TRBV11-3 and TRBJ2-7, the complete variable domain reads EAGVVQSPRYKIIEKKQPVAFWCNPISGHNTLYWYLQNLGQGPELLIRYENEEAVDDSQLPKDRFSAERLKGVDSTLKIQPAELGDSAVYLCASSPGGEQYFGPGTRLTVT.

This sequence joins TRBV5-1 and TRBJ2-7; D ambiguous. Trimming pared 0 bases from V and 5 bases from J, leaving 18 bases between. Germline V lookup: CDR1 SGHRS, CDR2 YFSETQ. CDR3 length: 16 residues. In nucleotides, the CDR3 is TGCGCCAGCAGCTTGGGCTGGGTATTACCGACGGACGAGCAGTACTTC. Its translation: CASSLGWVLPTDEQYF.

CDR3: CASSRGKTGAITDTQYF. The CDR3 DNA follows: TGTGCCAGTAGTCGCGGTAAGACAGGAGCCATCACAGATACGCAGTATTTT. V usage is TRBV19 and J usage is TRBJ2-3, with D possibly being TRBD1 (6 bases). Germline lookup yields CDR1 LNHDA and CDR2 SQIVND (reference sequence). The CDR3 has 17 residues. Trimming pared 5 bases from V and 2 bases from J, leaving 20 bases between. Complete variable domain (other parts from reference TRBV19 and TRBJ2-3): DGGITQSPKYLFRKEGQNVTLSCEQNLNHDAMYWYRQDPGQGLRLIYYSQIVNDFQKGDIAEGYSVSREKKESFPLTVTSAQKNPTAFYLCASSRGKTGAITDTQYFGPGTRLTVL.

V usage is TRBV6-1 and J usage is TRBJ1-2, with D tentatively TRBD1 (5 bases). Trimming cost V 3 bases and J 2 bases, with 13 bases left between them. This CDR3 has 15 residues. Germline-derived CDR1 and CDR2 are MNHNS and SASEGT. The CDR3 loop reads CASSDRARSNYGYTF. For the CDR3, the DNA is TGTGCCAGCAGTGACAGGGCTCGATCAAACTATGGCTACACCTTC.

A remark on this clone: Distinct nucleotide sequences in the sample also encode this CDR3. This chain joins TRBV6-5 and TRBJ2-1, with 8 bases fitting TRBD1. The V gene end was trimmed by 2 bases and the J gene end by 7 bases; junction bases not matched to a gene: 4. The germline gives CDR1 MNHEY, CDR2 SVGAGI. CDR3 length equals 14 residues. The CDR3 reads CASSYRTGTNEQFF. The CDR3 nucleotides are TGTGCCAGCAGTTACAGGACAGGGACAAATGAGCAGTTCTTC.

The chain links TRBV5-4 to TRBJ2-7; 8 nucleotides align to TRBD1. CDR1 is SGHNT, CDR2 YYREEE, per germline (reference sequence). Unmatched junction bases numbered 9, after V lost 5 bases and J lost 2 bases. The CDR3 is 15 amino acids. The CDR3 is CASSPSGGRTYEQYF. DNA of the CDR3: TGTGCCAGCAGTCCTTCAGGGGGCAGAACCTACGAGCAGTACTTC. Variable domain in full (rest from reference TRBV5-4 and TRBJ2-7): ETGVTQSPTHLIKTRGQQVTLRCSSQSGHNTVSWYQQALGQGPQFIFQYYREEENGRGNFPPRFSGLQFPNYSSELNVNALELDDSALYLCASSPSGGRTYEQYFGPGTRLTVT.

The chain links TRBV5-1 to TRBJ2-1; 11 positions agree with TRBD1. Looked up from germline, CDR1 is SGHRS and CDR2 is YFSETQ. This CDR3 has 15 amino acids. The V gene end was trimmed by 0 bases and the J gene end by 8 bases; junction bases not matched to a gene: 4. CDR3 sequence: CASSLGGQGADEQFF. The CDR3 coding sequence is TGCGCCAGCAGCTTGGGAGGACAGGGGGCGGATGAGCAGTTCTTC.

CDR3: CASSQTNYGYTF. CDR3 sequence (DNA): TGTGCCAGCAGCCAGACCAACTATGGCTACACCTTC. The J gene is TRBJ1-2, the V gene TRBV7-9; D is ambiguous. Trimming cost V 5 bases and J 2 bases, with 6 bases left between them. Germline V gene data show CDR1 as SEHNR and CDR2 as FQNEAQ (reference sequence). This CDR3 region has 12 residues.

The chain links TRBV6-1 to TRBJ1-2; TRBD1 matches at 8 bases. CDR1 and CDR2 (germline): MNHNS, SASEGT. The CDR3 is 13 residues long. Germline trimming cut 4 bases from V and 7 bases from J; bases unmatched to any gene: 5. The CDR3 spells CASSVPGGAGYTF. CDR3 nucleotides: TGTGCCAGCAGTGTTCCAGGGGGCGCTGGCTACACCTTC.

A note on this clone: Distinct nucleotide sequences in the sample also encode this CDR3. The chain links TRBV2 to TRBJ2-3, with 7 bases aligning to TRBD1. Germline V gene data show CDR1 as SNHLY and CDR2 as FYNNEI. The CDR3 length is 14 residues. After removal of 5 bases from V and 1 base from J, the junction contained 3 bases not matched to a gene. CDR3 sequence reads: CASSRQGGTDTQYF. The DNA for the CDR3 is TGTGCCAGCAGTCGGCAGGGGGGCACAGATACGCAGTATTTT. The complete variable domain, with remaining parts taken from reference TRBV2 and TRBJ2-3, reads EPEVTQTPSHQVTQMGQEVILRCVPISNHLYFYWYRQILGQKVEFLVSFYNNEISEKSEIFDDQFSVERPDGSNFTLKIRSTKLEDSAMYFCASSRQGGTDTQYFGPGTRLTVL.

In the case of this clone: Other DNA sequences from this sample encode an identical CDR3 as well. V is TRBV5-1 and J is TRBJ2-3; perhaps TRBD1 as D (6 bases). Germline V CDR1 and CDR2: SGHRS, YFSETQ. The CDR3 extends over 13 amino acids. Trimming cost V 4 bases and J 3 bases, with 9 bases left between them. CDR3 bases: TGCGCCAGCAGCCTCCAGGGGACAGATACGCAGTATTTT. Translated: CASSLQGTDTQYF.

The chain combines TRBV5-1 with TRBJ2-7, with D unclear. The CDR3 sequence is 15 residues long. Germline values: CDR1 SGHRS, CDR2 YFSETQ. V lost 4 bases and J 5 bases, leaving 19 bases between the germline ends. CDR3 protein: CASSAVYIGTDEQYF. CDR3 bases: TGCGCCAGCAGCGCGGTCTATATAGGCACCGACGAGCAGTACTTC.

Concerning this clone: This sequence may be a read error, since a much larger clone differs from it by one base. The chain is built from TRBV6-1 and TRBJ2-2; 11 bases agree with TRBD2. Germline V gives CDR1 MNHNS, CDR2 SASEGT. The junction had 1 base not matched to a gene; V was cut back by 3 bases and J by 4 bases. The CDR3 runs 15 residues. This chain's CDR3 is CASSDTSGSTGELFF. CDR3 nucleotide sequence: TGTGCCAGCAGTGACACTAGCGGGAGCACCGGGGAGCTGTTTTTT.

Note on this clone: Other DNA sequences of this sample code for an identical CDR3. The V gene is TRBV19, the J gene TRBJ1-2, with D unclear. This CDR3 spans 13 amino acids. Germline assignment: CDR1 LNHDA and CDR2 SQIVND (reference sequence). V was clipped by 5 bases and J by 2 bases, with 9 bases between them. DNA for the CDR3: TGTGCCAGTAGTTTCCGGGCCAACTATGGCTACACCTTC. Protein product: CASSFRANYGYTF. The variable domain in full, with the rest retrieved from reference TRBV19 and TRBJ1-2, is DGGITQSPKYLFRKEGQNVTLSCEQNLNHDAMYWYRQDPGQGLRLIYYSQIVNDFQKGDIAEGYSVSREKKESFPLTVTSAQKNPTAFYLCASSFRANYGYTFGSGTRLTVV.

The chain couples TRBV28 to TRBJ1-4, with TRBD1 matching 9 bases. Germline V gives CDR1 MDHEN, CDR2 SYDVKM. V was pared by 6 bases and J by 8 bases, with 10 bases of the junction left unmatched. This CDR3 is 15 amino acids long. The CDR3 loop reads CASRTPGQGQEKLFF. The CDR3 coding sequence is TGTGCCAGCAGAACGCCGGGACAGGGTCAGGAAAAACTGTTTTTT. Using reference TRBV28 and TRBJ1-4 for the parts outside the CDR3, the full variable domain is DVKVTQSSRYLVKRTGEKVFLECVQDMDHENMFWYRQDPGLGLRLIYFSYDVKMKEKGDIPEGYSVSREKKERFSLILESASTNQTSMYLCASRTPGQGQEKLFFGSGTQLSVL.

Remarks on this clone: Other DNA sequences of this sample code for an identical CDR3. The chain has TRBV7-9 and TRBJ2-1; 7 bases agree with TRBD1. V shed 3 bases and J 3 bases; nucleotides not matched to a gene: 2. Germline values: CDR1 SEHNR, CDR2 FQNEAQ (reference sequence). The CDR3 totals 14 residues. The CDR3 reads CASSFRDSYNEQFF. DNA of the CDR3: TGTGCCAGCAGCTTCCGGGACAGCTACAATGAGCAGTTCTTC. Variable domain in full (rest from reference TRBV7-9 and TRBJ2-1): DTGVSQNPRHKITKRGQNVTFRCDPISEHNRLYWYRQTLGQGPEFLTYFQNEAQLEKSRLLSDRFSAERPKGSFSTLEIQRTEQGDSAMYLCASSFRDSYNEQFFGPGTRLTVL.

The chain has TRBV6-5 and TRBJ2-7, with D maybe TRBD1 (5 bases). The CDR3 extends over 14 amino acids. CDR1 is MNHEY and CDR2 is SVGAGI in the germline V gene. Trimming removed 7 bases from V and 5 bases from J, with 18 bases in between. The CDR3 DNA reads TGTGCCAGCACCGTTCCAGGGATCGTCCACGAGCAGTACTTC. Its translation is CASTVPGIVHEQYF.

As to this clone: Other nucleotide sequences in the sample specify the same CDR3. DNA for the CDR3: TGTGCCAGCTCGACAGGCCTGAGCTCCTACGAGCAGTACTTC. As protein: CASSTGLSSYEQYF. This chain connects TRBV18 to TRBJ2-7; a weak D match, TRBD1 (6 bases). Germline loops: CDR1 KGHSH, CDR2 LQKENI. The CDR3 spans 14 residues. V lost 6 bases, J lost 0 bases, and 12 bases lay in between.

The genes are TRBV27 and TRBJ2-3; TRBD1 might be the D (5 bases). The V end lost 5 bases, the J end lost 14 bases, and 17 bases lay between the germline ends. Looked up from germline, CDR1 is MNHEY and CDR2 is SMNVEV (reference sequence). The CDR3 contains 12 residues. The CDR3, as DNA: TGTGCCAGCAGTGTTCAGGGCCTGTCTCCGTATTTT. Protein: CASSVQGLSPYF.

The chain recombines TRBV9 with TRBJ1-2, with D maybe TRBD1 (6 bases). V dropped 3 bases and J dropped 4 bases, with 16 bases sitting between them. The CDR3 is 15 residues long. Per germline, CDR1 SGDLS and CDR2 YYNGEE. The CDR3 spells CASSAQAGDAYGYTF. The DNA of the CDR3 is TGTGCCAGCAGCGCTCAGGCAGGGGATGCCTATGGCTACACCTTC. Full variable domain (remainder filled in from reference TRBV9 and TRBJ1-2): DSGVTQTPKHLITATGQRVTLRCSPRSGDLSVYWYQQSLDQGLQFLIQYYNGEERAKGNILERFSAQQFPDLHSELNLSSLELGDSALYFCASSAQAGDAYGYTFGSGTRLTVV.